The present T cell receptor beta chain was sequenced within a study of beta chain features in type 1 diabetes. Study conclusions and caveats: Patients with type 1 diabetes carried fewer insertions and had more deletions at their VDJ junctions. Among all four CD4+ subsets, Type 1 diabetes patients had TCRB CDR3s that were moderately but significantly shorter.

This clone was found a few times. What it binds is unknown. On average, the one heparinised blood draw given by each donor was approximately 0.12 L. The sequenced template was cDNA made from the entire isolated RNA. Profiling relied on immunoSEQ multiplex PCR, and the TCRdb table lists in-frame clones only, not all of them. In the table there are about 300,000 clones, approximately 12% of which are singletons. V was pared by 7 bases and J by 4 bases, with 7 bases of the junction left unmatched. In germline, CDR1 is LNHDA, CDR2 SQIVND (reference sequence). This CDR3 region has 14 residues. Sequencing input: naive CD4+ T cells from blood. The chain joins TRBV19 to TRBJ1-2; 9 nucleotides match TRBD1. The receptor comes from a woman aged 18 to 35 with type 1 diabetes. CDR3 region: CASTTGGAGYGYTF. Here the CDR3 DNA reads TGTGCCAGTACCACAGGGGGCGCGGGCTATGGCTACACCTTC.